The rows below give T cell receptor beta chains drawn from one sample of a study of cytomegalovirus exposure and HLA in healthy donors. Some clones are missing from TCRdb's copy, which holds only in-frame ones; the method was immunoSEQ multiplex PCR. The sample holds just under 250,000 clones, about 81% seen once. The sequencing input was PBMCs. The receptors stem from a woman between 35 and 50 years old in good health and CMV-seropositive. The CDR3 runs from the conserved cysteine through the conserved F or W. A D gene is named only where the DNA matches it firmly. Not every row has a clone size; where given, it reads once, few, many or a size class.

j_call cdr3_length clone_size d_call v_call cdr3_nt cdr3_aa
TRBJ2-4 20 - TRBD2 TRBV6-1 TGTGCCAGCAGTGAACCCACGGGACTAGCGGGGATTCTAGCCAAAAACATTCAGTACTTC CASSEPTGLAGILAKNIQYF
TRBJ1-4 16 - TRBD1 TRBV19 TGTGCCAGTCCCGGGACAGGGTTTGCAACTAATGAAAAACTGTTTTTT CASPGTGFATNEKLFF
TRBJ1-5 12 - - TRBV5-6 TGTGCCAGCAGCTATCAGGGTCAGCCCCAGCATTTT CASSYQGQPQHF
TRBJ1-1 17 few - TRBV11-3 TGTGCCAGCAGCTTGGTCTCGTGGGGCAGTCAGAACACTGAAGCTTTCTTT CASSLVSWGSQNTEAFF
TRBJ2-7 14 few TRBD1 TRBV4-3 TGCGCCAGCAGCCGCCGGGACAGGGAAGGCGAGCAGTACTTC CASSRRDREGEQYF
TRBJ2-1 15 - TRBD2 TRBV5-6 TGTGCCAGCAGCCTAGAGCGGGGGGTTGGGAATGAGCAGTTCTTC CASSLERGVGNEQFF
TRBJ1-1 19 few TRBD1 TRBV18 TGTGCCAGCTCACCACTTTTGGGACAGGGGATTAGGGGGGCCGCTGAAGCTTTCTTT CASSPLLGQGIRGAAEAFF
TRBJ1-4 14 - TRBD1 TRBV6-6 TGTGCCAGCTCGGGGACAGGGGGCGATGAAAAACTGTTTTTT CASSGTGGDEKLFF
TRBJ1-1 15 - - TRBV5-1 TGCGCCAGCAGCTTGGAACAGGCTAGAATGTCTGAAGCTTTCTTT CASSLEQARMSEAFF
TRBJ1-1 16 once TRBD1 TRBV28 TGTGCCAGCAGTCCAGCCCCCGGGACAGTGAACACTGAAGCTTTCTTT CASSPAPGTVNTEAFF
TRBJ2-3 16 - TRBD2 TRBV6-6 TGTGCCAGCAGTGTCGGACTAGCGGGAAGCACAGATACGCAGTATTTT CASSVGLAGSTDTQYF
TRBJ1-2 12 - - TRBV27 TGTGCCAGCAGTTTAGCGGGGGTAGGCTACACCTTC CASSLAGVGYTF
TRBJ2-3 18 - TRBD2 TRBV7-3 TGTGCCAGCAGCTTAGCAGGGACTAGCGGGGGCTACACAGATACGCAGTATTTT CASSLAGTSGGYTDTQYF